This TCR beta chain was sequenced for a study of shared clonotypes between healthy human individuals. Trimming cost V 0 bases and J 7 bases; bases outside gene matches: 4. Germline values: CDR1 SEHNR, CDR2 FQNEAQ (reference sequence). CDR3 length: 15 residues. Only in-frame clones appear in the TCRdb table, and some are missing; sequencing was by immunoSEQ multiplex PCR. This sample has some 550,000 clones, with 97% found just once. This clone was observed a single time. The sequencing input was naive CD4+ T cells sorted from blood. Subset specified: CD45RA+ positively selected. The genes are TRBV7-9 and TRBJ2-4; 9 nucleotides align to TRBD1. The TCR originated in a woman aged 25 to 45 in good health. CDR3 in DNA: TGTGCCAGCAGCTTAGCGGGACAGGGAATGAACATTCAGTACTTC. As protein: CASSLAGQGMNIQYF. The full variable domain, completed using reference TRBV7-9 and TRBJ2-4, is DTGVSQNPRHKITKRGQNVTFRCDPISEHNRLYWYRQTLGQGPEFLTYFQNEAQLEKSRLLSDRFSAERPKGSFSTLEIQRTEQGDSAMYLCASSLAGQGMNIQYFGAGTRLSVL.